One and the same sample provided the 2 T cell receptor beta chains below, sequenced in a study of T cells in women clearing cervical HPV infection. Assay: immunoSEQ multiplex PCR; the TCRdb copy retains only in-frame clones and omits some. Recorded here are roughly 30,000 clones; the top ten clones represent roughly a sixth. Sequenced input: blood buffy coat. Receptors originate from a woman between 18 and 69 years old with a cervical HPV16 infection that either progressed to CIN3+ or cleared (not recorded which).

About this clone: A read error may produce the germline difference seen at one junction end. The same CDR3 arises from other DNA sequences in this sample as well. Incomplete CDR3 DNA: TGTGCCAGCAGCCAGCCTCAAGCGGGACCGACTGTGAACACA. Its protein product is CASSQPQAGPTVNT. The entire CDR3 is CASSQPQAGPTVNTIYF. The chain carries TRBV7-8 and TRBJ1-3; D is perhaps TRBD1 (5 bases). The CDR3 end is not reached by the read, which stops 3 residues before it; the germline J gene fills it in. From germline, CDR1 is SGHVS and CDR2 FQNEAQ. This CDR3 has 17 residues.

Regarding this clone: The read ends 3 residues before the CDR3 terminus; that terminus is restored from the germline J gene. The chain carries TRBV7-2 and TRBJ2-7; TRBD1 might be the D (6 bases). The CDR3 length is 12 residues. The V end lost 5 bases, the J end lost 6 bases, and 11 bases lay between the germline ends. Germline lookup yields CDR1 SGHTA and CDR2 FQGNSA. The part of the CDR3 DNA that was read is TGTGCCAGCAGCGATACAGGGTCCGAG. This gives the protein CASSDTGSE. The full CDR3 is CASSDTGSEQYF.